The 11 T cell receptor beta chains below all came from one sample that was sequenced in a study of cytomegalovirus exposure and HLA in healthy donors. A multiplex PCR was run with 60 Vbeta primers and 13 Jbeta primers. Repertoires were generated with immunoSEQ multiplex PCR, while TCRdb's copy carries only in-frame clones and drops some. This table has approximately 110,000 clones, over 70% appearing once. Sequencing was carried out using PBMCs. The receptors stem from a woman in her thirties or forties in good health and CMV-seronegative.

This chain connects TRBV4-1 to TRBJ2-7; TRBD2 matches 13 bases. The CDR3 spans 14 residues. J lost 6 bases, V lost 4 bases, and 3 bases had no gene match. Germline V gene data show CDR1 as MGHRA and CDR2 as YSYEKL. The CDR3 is CASSPGLAGIEQYF. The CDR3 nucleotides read TGCGCCAGCAGCCCGGGACTAGCGGGGATCGAGCAGTACTTC.

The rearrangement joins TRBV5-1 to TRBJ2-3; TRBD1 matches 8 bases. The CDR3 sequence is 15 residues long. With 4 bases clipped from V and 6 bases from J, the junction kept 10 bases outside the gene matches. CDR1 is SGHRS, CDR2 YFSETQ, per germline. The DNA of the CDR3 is TGCGCCAGCAGCGGCGGGACACAGGGGGTGGATACGCAGTATTTT. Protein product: CASSGGTQGVDTQYF.

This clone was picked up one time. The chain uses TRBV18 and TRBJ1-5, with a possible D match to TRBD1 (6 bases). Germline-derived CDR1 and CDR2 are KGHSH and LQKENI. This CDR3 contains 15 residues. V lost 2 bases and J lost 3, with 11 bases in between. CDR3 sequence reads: CASSPNRDHNQPQHF. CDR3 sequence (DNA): TGTGCCAGCTCACCAAACAGGGATCACAATCAGCCCCAGCATTTT. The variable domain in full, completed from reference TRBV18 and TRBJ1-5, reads NAGVMQNPRHLVRRRGQEARLRCSPMKGHSHVYWYRQLPEEGLKFMVYLQKENIIDESGMPKERFSAEFPKEGPSILRIQQVVRGDSAAYFCASSPNRDHNQPQHFGDGTRLSIL.

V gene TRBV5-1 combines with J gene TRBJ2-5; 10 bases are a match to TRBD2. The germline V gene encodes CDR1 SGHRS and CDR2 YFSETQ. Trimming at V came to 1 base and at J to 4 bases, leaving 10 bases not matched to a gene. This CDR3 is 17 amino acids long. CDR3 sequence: CASSLPSGGSLSETQYF. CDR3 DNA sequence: TGCGCCAGCAGCTTGCCTAGCGGGGGTTCGTTGTCAGAGACCCAGTACTTC.

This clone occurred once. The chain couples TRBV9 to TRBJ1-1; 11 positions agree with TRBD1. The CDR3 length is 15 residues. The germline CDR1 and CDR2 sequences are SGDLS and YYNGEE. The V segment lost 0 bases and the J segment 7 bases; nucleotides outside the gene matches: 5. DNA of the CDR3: TGTGCCAGCAGCGTAGGGGGACAGGGGGTAGGTGAAGCTTTCTTT. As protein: CASSVGGQGVGEAFF.

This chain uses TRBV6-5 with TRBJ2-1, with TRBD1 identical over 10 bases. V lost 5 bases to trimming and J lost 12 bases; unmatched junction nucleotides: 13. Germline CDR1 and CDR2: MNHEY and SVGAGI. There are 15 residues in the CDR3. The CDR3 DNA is TGTGCCAGCAGTCAAAGACAGGGGGCGGTGTTTGGGCAGTTCTTC. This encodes CASSQRQGAVFGQFF.

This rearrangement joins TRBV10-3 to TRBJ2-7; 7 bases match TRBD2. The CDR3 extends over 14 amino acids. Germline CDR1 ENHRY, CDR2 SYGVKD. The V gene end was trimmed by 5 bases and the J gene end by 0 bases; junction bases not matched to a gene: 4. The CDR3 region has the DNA TGTGCCATCAGTCCCAGCGGGAACTCCTACGAGCAGTACTTC. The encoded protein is CAISPSGNSYEQYF.

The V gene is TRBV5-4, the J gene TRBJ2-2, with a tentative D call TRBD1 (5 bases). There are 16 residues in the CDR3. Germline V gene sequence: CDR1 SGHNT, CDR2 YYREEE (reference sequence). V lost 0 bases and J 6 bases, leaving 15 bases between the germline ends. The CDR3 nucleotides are TGTGCCAGCAGCTTGGAGGCAGGGAAAGTTGCCGGGGAGCTGTTTTTT. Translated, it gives CASSLEAGKVAGELFF.

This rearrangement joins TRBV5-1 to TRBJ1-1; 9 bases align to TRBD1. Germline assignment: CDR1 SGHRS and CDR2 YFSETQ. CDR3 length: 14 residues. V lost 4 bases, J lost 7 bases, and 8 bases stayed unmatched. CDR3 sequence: CASSLDRGHVEAFF. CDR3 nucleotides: TGCGCCAGCAGCCTGGACAGGGGACATGTTGAAGCTTTCTTT.

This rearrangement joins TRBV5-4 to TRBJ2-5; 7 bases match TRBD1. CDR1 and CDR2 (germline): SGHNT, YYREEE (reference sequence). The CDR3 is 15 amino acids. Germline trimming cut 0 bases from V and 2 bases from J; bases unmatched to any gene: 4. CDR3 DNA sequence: TGTGCCAGCAGCTTGGTAGGGGGCGGTCAAGAGACCCAGTACTTC. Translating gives CASSLVGGGQETQYF.

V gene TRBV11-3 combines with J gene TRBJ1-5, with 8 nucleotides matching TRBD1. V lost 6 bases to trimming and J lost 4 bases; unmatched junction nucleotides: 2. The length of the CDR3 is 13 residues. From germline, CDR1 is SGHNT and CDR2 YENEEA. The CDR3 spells CASRRTGNQPQHF. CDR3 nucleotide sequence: TGTGCCAGCAGAAGGACAGGGAATCAGCCCCAGCATTTT.